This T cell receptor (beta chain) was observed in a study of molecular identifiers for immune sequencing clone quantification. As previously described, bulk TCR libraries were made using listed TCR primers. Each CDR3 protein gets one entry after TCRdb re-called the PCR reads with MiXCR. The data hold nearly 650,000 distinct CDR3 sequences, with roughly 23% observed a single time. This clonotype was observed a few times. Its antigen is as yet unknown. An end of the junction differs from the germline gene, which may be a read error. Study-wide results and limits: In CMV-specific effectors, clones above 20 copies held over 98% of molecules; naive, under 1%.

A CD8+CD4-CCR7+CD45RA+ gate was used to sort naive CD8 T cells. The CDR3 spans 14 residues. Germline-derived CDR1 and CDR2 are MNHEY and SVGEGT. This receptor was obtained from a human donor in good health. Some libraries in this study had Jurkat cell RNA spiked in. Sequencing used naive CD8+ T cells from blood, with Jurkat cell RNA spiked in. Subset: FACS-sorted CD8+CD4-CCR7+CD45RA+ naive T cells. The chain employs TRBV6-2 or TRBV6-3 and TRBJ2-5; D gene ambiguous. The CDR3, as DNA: TGTGCCAGCGGTTACCTCGGTACCACCGGGTCCCAGTACTTC. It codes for CASGYLGTTGSQYF.